The present entry profiles one TCR beta chain with its context. This clone has just a few counts. The target of this receptor is not known. Within one base of it there is no much larger clone, and no base qualities were kept. The sample belongs to a study of blood T cell repertoires in COVID-19 (TCRdb year 2020). At the level of the whole study: Samples from collaborators originated in the United States, Italy and Spain and spanned both the acute and convalescent phases of COVID-19. A freely available public database, intended as a resource for researchers studying the immune response to SARS-CoV-2, is where the repertoires were released. The sample metadata nearly always contained a de-identified subject ID, COVID-19 status, age in years and sex. The material from the prospective study consisted of cDNA or gDNA derived from T cells, B-cell-depleted T cells, or PBMCs. Deeply sampled blood TCRbeta repertoires from subjects exposed to, actively infected with, or recovered from COVID-19 were included in the dataset. Where available, HLA class I and class II types were taken from metadata supplied by the sample provider and were not determined by assay-based typing. The samples were drawn from two sources: the first 160 participants of the ongoing ImmuneRACE study, and 1,000 to 1,500 subjects contributed by 6 global collaborators.

Study-wide findings and limitations: The amount of clinical and demographic metadata varied by source and participant and was provided uncurated.

In the prospective study, participants were roughly 18 to 90 years old, resided in about two dozen geographic areas of the United States, and were enrolled through a virtual design. Cohort assignment in the prospective study relied on participant-reported clinical history from a screening survey and a study questionnaire. In the prospective study, mobile phlebotomists collected whole blood, serum and a nasopharyngeal or oropharyngeal swab from each participant. Prospective study participants could optionally give additional blood draws and questionnaires over a roughly two-month period. Before DNA extraction, blood samples from the prospective study were shipped at room temperature or frozen. The CDR3 spans 15 residues, from the cysteine through the phenylalanine. The entry retains the CDR3 DNA only, 45 bases that are in frame from base 1. V is reduced by 1 base and J by 3 bases, leaving a spacing of 10 bases between them. CDR1 and CDR2 were assigned from the germline V gene as MDHEN and SYDVKM.

TCRbeta CDR3 regions were amplified from genomic DNA using the immunoSEQ Assay, a bias-controlled multiplex PCR. From the authors' description of their analysis: Nucleated cell counts per sample were estimated from amplification of reference gene primers within the assay. To quantify the absolute abundance of each unique TCRbeta CDR3 rearrangement, sequence reads were collapsed and filtered. Productive Simpson clonality was computed per sample as the square root of Simpson's diversity index over productive rearrangements. The source is immuneACCESS, and TCRdb retained only in-frame sequences with V and J called. Part of the clones is not carried over; for the studies checked, unresolved V genes explain less than half of this, and the remainder is unexplained. V and J calls and clone size follow that table, whereas D and trimming were derived from the DNA. Recorded for this sample are about 200,000 clones; more than 75% of them occurred a single time. The ten largest clones represent roughly 17% of the sample.

Sequenced input: PBMCs or T cells enriched from blood (not recorded which). The chain links TRBV28 with TRBJ1-5; tentative D gene TRBD1, with 5 bases matching. The TCR originated in a woman between 50 and 59 years old with acute COVID-19. The sequence in DNA is TGTGCCAGCAGTTTATTGCGGGGGTCCAATCAGCCCCAGCATTTT. Translated, this gives CASSLLRGSNQPQHF.